This T cell receptor (beta chain) comes out of a study of CD8 T cells in ankylosing spondylitis. Notes on the study in general: Before this, some motif variants had been reported in reactive arthritis synovial fluid and blood.

TCRdb re-derived calls from the 5' RACE reads in MiXCR, one entry per CDR3 protein. The profile shows 250,000 or so distinct CDR3 sequences, about 20% of them singletons. With regard to this clonotype: Its cognate antigen is unknown.

V gave up 5 bases and J gave up 0 bases, with 17 bases separating them. The CDR3 is made up of 17 amino acids. Germline-derived CDR1 and CDR2 are LNHDA and SQIVND (reference sequence). The genes are TRBV19 and TRBJ1-3, with D unresolved. The sequenced material came from blood, either unsorted or a sorted T cell fraction (not recorded which). The source is a male donor with ankylosing spondylitis or in good health (not recorded which). CDR3 region: CASSPWMVTISGNTIYF. CDR3 in DNA: TGTGCCAGTAGTCCCTGGATGGTGACAATCTCTGGAAACACCATATATTTT.